This entry lists 6 T cell receptor beta chains sequenced from one sample in a study of blood T cell repertoires in COVID-19. Profiling relied on immunoSEQ multiplex PCR, and the TCRdb table lists in-frame clones only, not all of them. The sample carries roughly 100,000 clones, around nine tenths recorded once. The sequenced sample consisted of peripheral blood. The origin of the receptors is a man aged 50 or older in a cohort sampled during active COVID-19.

In its sample, this clone was seen once. The V and J genes are TRBV7-9 and TRBJ1-6; D may be TRBD1 (5 bases). This CDR3 has 16 amino acids. Germline V gene lookup returns CDR1 SEHNR and CDR2 FQNEAQ (reference sequence). Between the trimmed V and J ends, which lost 5 bases and 7 bases, there was a span of 18 bases. CDR3 bases: TGTGCCAGCAGCAGATCCGGGGGGTCAGCCAATTCACCCCTCCACTTT. Amino acid sequence: CASSRSGGSANSPLHF.

V and J are TRBV11-1 and TRBJ2-5; tentative D call: TRBD2 (5 bases). This CDR3 comprises 13 residues. V was shortened by 5 bases and J by 7 bases, with 14 bases between the two germline ends. Germline-derived CDR1 and CDR2 are SGHAT and FQDESV (reference sequence). CDR3 protein: CASSRGGAWTQYF. Here the CDR3 DNA reads TGTGCCAGCAGCCGAGGAGGAGCTTGGACCCAGTACTTC. The complete variable domain, with remaining parts taken from reference TRBV11-1 and TRBJ2-5, reads EAEVAQSPRYKITEKSQAVAFWCDPISGHATLYWYRQILGQGPELLVQFQDESVVDDSQLPKDRFSAERLKGVDSTLKIQPAELGDSAMYLCASSRGGAWTQYFGPGTRLLVL.

The rearrangement uses TRBV24-1 and TRBJ2-5; perhaps TRBD1 as D (6 bases). V was cut by 9 bases and J by 13 bases, with 20 bases left in between. CDR3 length: 12 amino acids. Germline V CDR1 and CDR2: KGHDR, SFDVKD. The CDR3 DNA follows: TGTGCCACCTCGCGCGGCAGGGGTAGTTGGTACTTC. Its translation: CATSRGRGSWYF.

V is TRBV6-5 and J is TRBJ1-6; D remains unclear. Trimming removed 7 bases at V and 0 bases at J, with 10 bases between. Germline V CDR1 and CDR2: MNHEY, SVGAGI. This CDR3 has 15 amino acids. The CDR3: CASNSQSSYNSPLHF. CDR3 coding DNA: TGTGCCAGCAATTCACAGAGCTCCTATAATTCACCCCTCCACTTT.

This clone appeared once. V is TRBV5-1 and J is TRBJ2-2; weak D call: TRBD2 (5 bases). This CDR3 spans 16 amino acids. V lost 0 bases, J lost 3 bases, and 12 bases lay in between. Germline V gives CDR1 SGHRS, CDR2 YFSETQ. CDR3 in amino acids: CASSLGGRRDTGELFF. DNA of the CDR3: TGCGCCAGCAGCTTGGGAGGTCGGCGGGACACCGGGGAGCTGTTTTTT.

The chain employs TRBV7-3 and TRBJ1-6; D uncertain. There are 13 residues in the CDR3. Looked up from germline, CDR1 is SGHTA and CDR2 is FQGTGA. Trimming shortened V by 1 base and J by 9 bases, and 7 bases separated the two germline ends. The DNA for the CDR3 is TGTGCCAGCAGCTTAATCGCGAGTTCACCCCTCCACTTT. Encoded protein: CASSLIASSPLHF. The full variable domain, with the rest looked up from reference TRBV7-3 and TRBJ1-6, is GAGVSQTPSNKVTEKGKYVELRCDPISGHTALYWYRQSLGQGPEFLIYFQGTGAADDSGLPNDRFFAVRPEGSVSTLKIQRTERGDSAVYLCASSLIASSPLHFGNGTRLTVT.